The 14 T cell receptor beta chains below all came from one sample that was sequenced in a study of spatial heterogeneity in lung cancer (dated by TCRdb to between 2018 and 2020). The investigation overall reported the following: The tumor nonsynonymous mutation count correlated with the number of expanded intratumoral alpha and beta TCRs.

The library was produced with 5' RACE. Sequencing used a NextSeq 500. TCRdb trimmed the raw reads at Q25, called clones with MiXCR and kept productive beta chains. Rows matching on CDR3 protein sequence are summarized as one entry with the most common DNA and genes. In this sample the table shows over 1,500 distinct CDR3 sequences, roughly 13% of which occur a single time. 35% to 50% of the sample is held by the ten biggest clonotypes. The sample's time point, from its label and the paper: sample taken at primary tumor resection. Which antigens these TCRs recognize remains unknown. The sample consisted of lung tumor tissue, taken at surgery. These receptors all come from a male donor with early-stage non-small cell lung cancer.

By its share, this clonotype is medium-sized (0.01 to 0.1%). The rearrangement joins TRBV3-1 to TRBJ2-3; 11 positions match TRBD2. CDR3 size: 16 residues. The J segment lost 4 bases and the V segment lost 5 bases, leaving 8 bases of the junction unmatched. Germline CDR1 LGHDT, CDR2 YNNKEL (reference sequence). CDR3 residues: CASSETSGVPPDTQYF. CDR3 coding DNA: TGTGCCAGCAGCGAGACTAGCGGGGTCCCGCCAGATACGCAGTATTTT.

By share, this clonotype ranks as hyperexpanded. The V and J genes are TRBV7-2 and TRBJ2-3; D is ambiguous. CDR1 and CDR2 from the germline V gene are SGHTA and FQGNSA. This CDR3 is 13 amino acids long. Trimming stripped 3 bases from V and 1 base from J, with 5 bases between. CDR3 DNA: TGTGCCAGCAGCTTGATCCGCACAGATACGCAGTATTTT. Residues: CASSLIRTDTQYF.

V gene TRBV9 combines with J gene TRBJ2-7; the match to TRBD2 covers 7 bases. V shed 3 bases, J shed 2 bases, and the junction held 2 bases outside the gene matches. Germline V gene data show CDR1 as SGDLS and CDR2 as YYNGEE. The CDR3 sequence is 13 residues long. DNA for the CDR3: TGTGCCAGCAGCGAGGGACTAACCTACGAGCAGTACTTC. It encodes CASSEGLTYEQYF.

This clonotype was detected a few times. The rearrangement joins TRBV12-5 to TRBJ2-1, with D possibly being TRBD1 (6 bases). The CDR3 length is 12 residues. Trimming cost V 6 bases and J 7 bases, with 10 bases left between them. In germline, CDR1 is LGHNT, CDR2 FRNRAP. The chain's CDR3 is CASGTGWNEQFF. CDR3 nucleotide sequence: TGTGCTAGTGGAACAGGGTGGAATGAGCAGTTCTTC.

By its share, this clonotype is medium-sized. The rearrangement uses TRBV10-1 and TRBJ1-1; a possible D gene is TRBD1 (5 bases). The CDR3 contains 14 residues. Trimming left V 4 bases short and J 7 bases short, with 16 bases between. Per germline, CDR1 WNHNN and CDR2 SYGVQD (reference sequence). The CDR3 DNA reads TGCGCCAGCAGTGGAAGTCACGGGGCTCTTGAAGCTTTCTTT. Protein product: CASSGSHGALEAFF.

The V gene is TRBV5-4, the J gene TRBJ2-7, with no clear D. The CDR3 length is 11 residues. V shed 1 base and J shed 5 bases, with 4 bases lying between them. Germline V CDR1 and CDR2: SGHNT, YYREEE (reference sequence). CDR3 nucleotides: TGTGCCAGCAGCTTGAATGACGAGCAGTACTTC. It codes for CASSLNDEQYF. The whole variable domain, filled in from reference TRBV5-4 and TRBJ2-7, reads ETGVTQSPTHLIKTRGQQVTLRCSSQSGHNTVSWYQQALGQGPQFIFQYYREEENGRGNFPPRFSGLQFPNYSSELNVNALELDDSALYLCASSLNDEQYFGPGTRLTVT.

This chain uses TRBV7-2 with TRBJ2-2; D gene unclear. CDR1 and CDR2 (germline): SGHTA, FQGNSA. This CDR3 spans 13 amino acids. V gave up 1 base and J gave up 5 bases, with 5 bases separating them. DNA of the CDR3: TGTGCCAGCAGCTTAGTTCGGACCGGGGAGCTGTTTTTT. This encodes CASSLVRTGELFF.

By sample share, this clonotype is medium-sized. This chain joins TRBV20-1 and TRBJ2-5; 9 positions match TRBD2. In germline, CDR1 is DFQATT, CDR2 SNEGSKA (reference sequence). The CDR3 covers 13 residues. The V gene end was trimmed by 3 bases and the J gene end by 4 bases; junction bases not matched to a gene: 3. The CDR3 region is CSARRGGLETQYF. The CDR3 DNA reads TGCAGTGCTAGGCGGGGGGGCTTAGAGACCCAGTACTTC.

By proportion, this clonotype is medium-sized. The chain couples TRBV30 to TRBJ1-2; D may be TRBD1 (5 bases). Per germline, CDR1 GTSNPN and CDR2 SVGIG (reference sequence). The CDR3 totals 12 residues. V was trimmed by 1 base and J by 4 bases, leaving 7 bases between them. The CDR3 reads CAWSEGSYGYTF. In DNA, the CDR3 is TGTGCCTGGAGTGAGGGGAGCTATGGCTACACCTTC.

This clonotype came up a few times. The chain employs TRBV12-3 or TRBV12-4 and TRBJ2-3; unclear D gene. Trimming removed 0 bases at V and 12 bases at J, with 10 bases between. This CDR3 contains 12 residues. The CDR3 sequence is CASSLASLRQYF. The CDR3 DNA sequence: TGTGCCAGCAGTTTAGCATCCTTGCGTCAGTATTTT.

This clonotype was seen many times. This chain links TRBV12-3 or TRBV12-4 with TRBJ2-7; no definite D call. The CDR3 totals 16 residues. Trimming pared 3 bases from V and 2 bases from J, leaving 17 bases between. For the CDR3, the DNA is TGTGCCAGCAGTTTTGGTCAAGCGCTTACTACCTACGAGCAGTACTTC. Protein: CASSFGQALTTYEQYF.

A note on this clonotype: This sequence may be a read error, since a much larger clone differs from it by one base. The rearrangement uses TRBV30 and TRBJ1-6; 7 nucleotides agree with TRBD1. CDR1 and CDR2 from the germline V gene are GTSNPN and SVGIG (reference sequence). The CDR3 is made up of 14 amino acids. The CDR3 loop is CARSVQGLRSPLHF. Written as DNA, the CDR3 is TGTGCCCGGAGTGTACAGGGGTTGCGTTCACCCCTCCACTTT.

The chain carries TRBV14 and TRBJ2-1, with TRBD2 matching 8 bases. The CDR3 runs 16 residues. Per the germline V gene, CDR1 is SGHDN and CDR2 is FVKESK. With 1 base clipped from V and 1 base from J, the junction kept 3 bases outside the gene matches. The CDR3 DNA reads TGTGCCAGCAGCCAAGTTCGGGGGGGGTCCTACAATGAGCAGTTCTTC. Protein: CASSQVRGGSYNEQFF.

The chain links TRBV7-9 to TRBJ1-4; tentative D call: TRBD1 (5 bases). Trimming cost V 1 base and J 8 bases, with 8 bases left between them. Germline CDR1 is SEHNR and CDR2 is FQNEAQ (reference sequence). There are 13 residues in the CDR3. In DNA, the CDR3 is TGTGCCAGCAGCTTAGGACAGTGGGAAAAACTGTTTTTT. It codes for CASSLGQWEKLFF. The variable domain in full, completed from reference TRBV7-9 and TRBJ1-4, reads DTGVSQNPRHKITKRGQNVTFRCDPISEHNRLYWYRQTLGQGPEFLTYFQNEAQLEKSRLLSDRFSAERPKGSFSTLEIQRTEQGDSAMYLCASSLGQWEKLFFGSGTQLSVL.